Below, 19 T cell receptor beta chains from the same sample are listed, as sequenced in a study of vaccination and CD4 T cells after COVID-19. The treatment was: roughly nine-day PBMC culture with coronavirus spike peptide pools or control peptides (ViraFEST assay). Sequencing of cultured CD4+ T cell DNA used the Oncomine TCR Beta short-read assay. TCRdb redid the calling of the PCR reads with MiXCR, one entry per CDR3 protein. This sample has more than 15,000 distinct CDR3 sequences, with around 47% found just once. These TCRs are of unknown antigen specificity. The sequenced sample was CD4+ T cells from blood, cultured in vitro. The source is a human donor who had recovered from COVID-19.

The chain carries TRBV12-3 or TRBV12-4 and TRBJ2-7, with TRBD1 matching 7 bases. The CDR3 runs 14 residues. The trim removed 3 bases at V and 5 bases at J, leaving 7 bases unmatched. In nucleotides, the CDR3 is TGTGCCAGCAGTTTCCGGGGCAGGGGGAACGAGCAGTACTTC. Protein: CASSFRGRGNEQYF.

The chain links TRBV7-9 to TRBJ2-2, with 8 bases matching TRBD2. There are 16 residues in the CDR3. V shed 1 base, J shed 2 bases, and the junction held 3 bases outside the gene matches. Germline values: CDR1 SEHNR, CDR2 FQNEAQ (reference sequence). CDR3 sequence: CASSLGRGGNTGELFF. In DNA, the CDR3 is TGTGCCAGCAGCTTAGGACGGGGGGGTAACACCGGGGAGCTGTTTTTT.

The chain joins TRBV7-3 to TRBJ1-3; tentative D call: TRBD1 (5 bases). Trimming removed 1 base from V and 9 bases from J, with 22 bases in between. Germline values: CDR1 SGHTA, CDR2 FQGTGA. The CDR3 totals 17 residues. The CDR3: CASSLIRDAGESGTIYF. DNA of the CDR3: TGTGCCAGCAGCTTAATTCGGGACGCTGGGGAGTCCGGCACCATATATTTT.

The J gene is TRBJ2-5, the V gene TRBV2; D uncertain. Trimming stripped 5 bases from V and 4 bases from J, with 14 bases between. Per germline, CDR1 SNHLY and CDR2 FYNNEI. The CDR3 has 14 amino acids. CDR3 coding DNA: TGTGCCAGCAGTCCCACGGCCCCGCCAGAGACCCAGTACTTC. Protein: CASSPTAPPETQYF.

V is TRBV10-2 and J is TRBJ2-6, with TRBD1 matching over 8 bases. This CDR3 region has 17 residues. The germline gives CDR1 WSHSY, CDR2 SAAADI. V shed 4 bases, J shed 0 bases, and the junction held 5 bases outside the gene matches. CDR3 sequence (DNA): TGCGCCAGCAGTGGGGGACAGGCAGCCTCTGGGGCCAACGTCCTGACTTTC. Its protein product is CASSGGQAASGANVLTF.

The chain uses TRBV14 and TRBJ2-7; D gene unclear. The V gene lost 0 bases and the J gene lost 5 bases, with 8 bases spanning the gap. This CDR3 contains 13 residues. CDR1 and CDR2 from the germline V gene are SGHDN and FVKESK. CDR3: CASSQEPLDEQYF. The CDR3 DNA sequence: TGTGCCAGCAGCCAAGAACCGCTGGACGAGCAGTACTTC.

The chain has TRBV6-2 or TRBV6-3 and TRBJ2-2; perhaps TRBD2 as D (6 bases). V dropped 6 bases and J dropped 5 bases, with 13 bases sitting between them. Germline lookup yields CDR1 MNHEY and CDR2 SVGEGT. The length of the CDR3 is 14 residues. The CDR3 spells CASRPGLRTGELFF. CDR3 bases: TGTGCCAGCAGACCGGGACTCCGAACCGGGGAGCTGTTTTTT.

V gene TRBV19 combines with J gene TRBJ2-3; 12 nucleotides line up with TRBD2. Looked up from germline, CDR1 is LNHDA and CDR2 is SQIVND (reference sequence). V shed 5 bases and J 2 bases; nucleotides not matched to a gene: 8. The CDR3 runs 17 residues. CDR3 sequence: CASSGTSGRLATDTQYF. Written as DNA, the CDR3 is TGTGCCAGTAGTGGTACTAGCGGGAGGTTGGCCACAGATACGCAGTATTTT. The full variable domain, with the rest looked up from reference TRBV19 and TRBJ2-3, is DGGITQSPKYLFRKEGQNVTLSCEQNLNHDAMYWYRQDPGQGLRLIYYSQIVNDFQKGDIAEGYSVSREKKESFPLTVTSAQKNPTAFYLCASSGTSGRLATDTQYFGPGTRLTVL.

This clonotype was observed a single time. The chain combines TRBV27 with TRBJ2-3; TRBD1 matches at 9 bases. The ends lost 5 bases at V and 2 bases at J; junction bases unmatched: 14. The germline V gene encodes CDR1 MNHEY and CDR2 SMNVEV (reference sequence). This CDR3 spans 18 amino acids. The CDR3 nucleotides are TGTGCCAGCAGTGACCGGGACAGGGTTTTGGGCCTCACAGATACGCAGTATTTT. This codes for CASSDRDRVLGLTDTQYF.

DNA for the CDR3: TGTGCCAGCAGTAACAGGACAGGGGGCGACTATGGCTACACCTTC. This sequence encodes CASSNRTGGDYGYTF. The chain joins TRBV2 to TRBJ1-2; 11 positions match TRBD1. CDR1 and CDR2 (germline): SNHLY, FYNNEI. This CDR3 region has 15 residues. The V segment lost 5 bases and the J segment 3 bases; nucleotides outside the gene matches: 5.

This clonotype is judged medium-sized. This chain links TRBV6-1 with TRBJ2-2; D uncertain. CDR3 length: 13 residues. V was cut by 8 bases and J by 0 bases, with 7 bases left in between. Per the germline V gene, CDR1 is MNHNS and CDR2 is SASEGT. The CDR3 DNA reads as TGTGCCAGCGGAGCTGCGAACACCGGGGAGCTGTTTTTT. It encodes CASGAANTGELFF.

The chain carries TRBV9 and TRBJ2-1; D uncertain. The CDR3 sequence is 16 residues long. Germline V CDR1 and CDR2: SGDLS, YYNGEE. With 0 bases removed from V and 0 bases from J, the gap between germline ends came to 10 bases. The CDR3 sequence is CASSVVTHSSYNEQFF. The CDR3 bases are TGTGCCAGCAGCGTAGTAACCCATAGCTCCTACAATGAGCAGTTCTTC.

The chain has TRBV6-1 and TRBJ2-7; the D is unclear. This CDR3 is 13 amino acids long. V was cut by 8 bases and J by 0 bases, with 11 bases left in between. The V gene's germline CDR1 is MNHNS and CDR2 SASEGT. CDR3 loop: CASAIRSSYEQYF. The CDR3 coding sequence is TGTGCCAGCGCTATTCGTTCCTCCTACGAGCAGTACTTC.

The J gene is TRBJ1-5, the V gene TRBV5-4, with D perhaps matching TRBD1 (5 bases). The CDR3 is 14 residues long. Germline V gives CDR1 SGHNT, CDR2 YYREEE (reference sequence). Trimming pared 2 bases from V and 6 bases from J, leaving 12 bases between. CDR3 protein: CASSFGGGSQPQHF. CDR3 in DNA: TGTGCCAGCAGCTTTGGGGGGGGAAGTCAGCCCCAGCATTTT.

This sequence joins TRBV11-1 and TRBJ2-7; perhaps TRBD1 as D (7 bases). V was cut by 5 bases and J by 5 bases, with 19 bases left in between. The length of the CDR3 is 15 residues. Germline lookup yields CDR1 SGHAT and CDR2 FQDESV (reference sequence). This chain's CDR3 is CASSGAGQEGNEQYF. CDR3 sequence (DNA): TGTGCCAGCAGCGGAGCTGGACAGGAGGGGAACGAGCAGTACTTC. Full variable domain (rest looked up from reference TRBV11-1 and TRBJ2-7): EAEVAQSPRYKITEKSQAVAFWCDPISGHATLYWYRQILGQGPELLVQFQDESVVDDSQLPKDRFSAERLKGVDSTLKIQPAELGDSAMYLCASSGAGQEGNEQYFGPGTRLTVT.

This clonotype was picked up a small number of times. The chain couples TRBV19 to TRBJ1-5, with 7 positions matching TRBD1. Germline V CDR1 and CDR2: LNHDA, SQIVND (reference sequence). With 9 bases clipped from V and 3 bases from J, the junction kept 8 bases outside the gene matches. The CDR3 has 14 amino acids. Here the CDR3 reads CASGGGWNNQPQHF. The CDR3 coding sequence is TGTGCCAGCGGAGGGGGCTGGAACAATCAGCCCCAGCATTTT.

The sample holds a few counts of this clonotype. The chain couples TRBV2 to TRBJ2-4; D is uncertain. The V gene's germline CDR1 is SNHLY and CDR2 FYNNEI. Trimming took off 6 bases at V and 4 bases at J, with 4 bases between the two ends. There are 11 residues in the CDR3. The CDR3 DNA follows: TGTGCCAGCAGCCTGAAAAACATTCAGTACTTC. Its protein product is CASSLKNIQYF.

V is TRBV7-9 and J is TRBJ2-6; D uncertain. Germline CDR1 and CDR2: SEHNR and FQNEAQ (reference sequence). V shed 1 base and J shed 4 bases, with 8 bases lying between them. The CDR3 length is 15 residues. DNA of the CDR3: TGTGCCAGCAGCTTAGGGGATCCCGGGGCCAACGTCCTGACTTTC. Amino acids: CASSLGDPGANVLTF.

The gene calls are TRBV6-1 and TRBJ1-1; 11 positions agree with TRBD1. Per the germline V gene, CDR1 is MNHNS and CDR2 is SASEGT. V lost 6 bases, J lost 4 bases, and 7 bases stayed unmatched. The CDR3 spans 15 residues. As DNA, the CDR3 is TGTGCCAGCAGGACCGGACAGGGGGCATTCACTGAAGCTTTCTTT. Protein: CASRTGQGAFTEAFF.